This TCR beta chain originates from a study of blood T cell repertoires in COVID-19. Looking at the study overall: There were acute and convalescent COVID-19 samples, and they came from the United States, Italy and Spain. Sources were T cells, B-cell-depleted T cells, or PBMCs; the material itself was cDNA or gDNA.

Original processing methods: Reference gene primer amplification gave estimated nucleated cell counts. Clones were read by immunoSEQ multiplex PCR, and TCRdb kept only the in-frame ones, dropping some. V, J and clone size are those of that table, while D and trimming were read from the DNA. The table lists 90,000 to 130,000 clones, around 90% of them singletons. The CDR3 spans 10 residues. The germline V and J ends were trimmed by 3 bases and 7 bases, with 4 bases remaining between them. Per the germline V gene, CDR1 is DFQATT and CDR2 is SNEGSKA (reference sequence). The sequence was obtained from a woman in her forties or fifties with acute or convalescent COVID-19. This rearrangement joins TRBV20-1 to TRBJ2-1; the D is unclear. Sequenced input: peripheral blood. The CDR3 region has the DNA TGCAGTGCTAGTCTAAATGAGCAGTTCTTC. Translated: CSASLNEQFF.